These 22 T cell receptor beta chains were all obtained from the same sample, sequenced in a study of T-cell memory formation after mild COVID-19. One entry per CDR3 protein, called by TCRdb with MiXCR from the 5' RACE reads. The sample shows 550,000 to 600,000 distinct CDR3 sequences, roughly 17% of them seen only once. The sequencing input was PBMCs or a T cell subset sorted from them (not recorded which). The source of these receptors is an adult woman who had mild COVID-19 (a few samples of this study predate the infection). Cell type and time point are not known.

The gene calls are TRBV19 and TRBJ2-7; 7 nucleotides align to TRBD1. CDR3 length: 14 residues. Germline CDR1 LNHDA, CDR2 SQIVND (reference sequence). Losses at the gene ends were 4 bases for V and 5 bases for J; bases not matched to a gene: 8. CDR3 protein: CASSKTTGFDEQYF. CDR3 nucleotides: TGTGCCAGTAGTAAGACGACAGGGTTCGACGAGCAGTACTTC.

This clonotype was seen repeatedly, ten times or more. The CDR3 bases are TGTGCCAGCAGTGAAGCGCTTAGGGACTCACAAGAGACCCAGTACTTC. It encodes CASSEALRDSQETQYF. The chain uses TRBV2 and TRBJ2-5; tentatively, D is TRBD2 (6 bases). The CDR3 length is 16 residues. Germline CDR1 SNHLY, CDR2 FYNNEI. Trimming pared 0 bases from V and 2 bases from J, leaving 13 bases between.

Many counts were recorded for this clonotype. This chain uses TRBV12-3 or TRBV12-4 with TRBJ2-7; 10 bases line up with TRBD1. Germline trimming cut 7 bases from V and 7 bases from J; bases unmatched to any gene: 7. The CDR3 is 13 residues long. CDR3: CASTRDRGVEQYF. The CDR3 DNA follows: TGTGCCAGCACCCGGGACAGGGGAGTAGAGCAGTACTTC.

There are many counts of this clonotype. This sequence joins TRBV19 and TRBJ2-1, with TRBD1 matching over 9 bases. The CDR3 is 13 amino acids. The germline gives CDR1 LNHDA, CDR2 SQIVND (reference sequence). With 6 bases clipped from V and 6 bases from J, the junction kept 3 bases outside the gene matches. The CDR3 DNA sequence: TGTGCCAGTAGCCCGACAGGGGGCAATGAGCAGTTCTTC. Translated, it gives CASSPTGGNEQFF.

The V and J genes are TRBV2 and TRBJ2-2; D gene unclear. Trimming took off 2 bases at V and 2 bases at J, with 6 bases between the two ends. Germline V gene lookup returns CDR1 SNHLY and CDR2 FYNNEI. This CDR3 has 14 amino acids. The CDR3 bases are TGTGCCAGCAGTGAATCCTCCAACACCGGGGAGCTGTTTTTT. Translated: CASSESSNTGELFF.

The chain links TRBV27 to TRBJ1-5, with 7 bases fitting TRBD1. CDR1 and CDR2 from the germline V gene are MNHEY and SMNVEV (reference sequence). After removal of 4 bases from V and 6 bases from J, the junction contained 9 bases not matched to a gene. This CDR3 is 15 amino acids long. The CDR3 bases are TGTGCCAGCAGTTCACAGGGGCACGCAGGTCAGCCCCAGCATTTT. This gives the protein CASSSQGHAGQPQHF.

The gene calls are TRBV12-3 or TRBV12-4 and TRBJ2-5; TRBD2 agrees at 13 bases. The CDR3 contains 15 residues. V shed 4 bases and J 4 bases; nucleotides not matched to a gene: 3. The CDR3: CASSWGLAGIETQYF. In nucleotides, the CDR3 is TGTGCCAGCAGTTGGGGACTAGCGGGAATAGAGACCCAGTACTTC.

There are a few counts of this clonotype. Given a much more abundant clone one base away, this may be a read error. CDR3 residues: CASSLELAGPGELFF. The DNA for the CDR3 is TGCGCCAGCAGCTTGGAACTAGCGGGACCCGGGGAGCTGTTTTTT. The chain is built from TRBV5-1 and TRBJ2-2; 10 positions match TRBD2. Germline trimming cut 0 bases from V and 6 bases from J; bases unmatched to any gene: 2. The CDR3 is made up of 15 amino acids. Germline values: CDR1 SGHRS, CDR2 YFSETQ.

This clonotype occurred a few times. This chain links TRBV12-3 or TRBV12-4 with TRBJ1-6; D is possibly TRBD1 (6 bases). V was pared by 6 bases and J by 8 bases, with 17 bases between. There are 15 residues in the CDR3. The CDR3 reads CASSNLQGRYSPLHF. CDR3 nucleotide sequence: TGTGCCAGCAGCAACCTACAGGGTCGGTATTCACCCCTCCACTTT.

A few counts support this clonotype. This rearrangement joins TRBV5-1 to TRBJ2-1; D gene ambiguous. Germline CDR1 is SGHRS and CDR2 is YFSETQ. With 1 base removed from V and 2 bases from J, the gap between germline ends came to 10 bases. The CDR3 runs to 15 residues. The CDR3 is CASSLPVGPYNEQFF. Here the CDR3 DNA reads TGCGCCAGCAGCTTGCCAGTGGGCCCCTACAATGAGCAGTTCTTC. The complete variable domain, with remaining parts taken from reference TRBV5-1 and TRBJ2-1, reads KAGVTQTPRYLIKTRGQQVTLSCSPISGHRSVSWYQQTPGQGLQFLFEYFSETQRNKGNFPGRFSGRQFSNSRSEMNVSTLELGDSALYLCASSLPVGPYNEQFFGPGTRLTVL.

The chain uses TRBV5-1 and TRBJ2-7; 9 bases line up with TRBD1. The germline V gene has CDR1 SGHRS and CDR2 YFSETQ. CDR3 length equals 13 residues. J lost 5 bases, V lost 4 bases, and 4 bases had no gene match. CDR3: CASSPWTGDEQYF. The CDR3 bases are TGCGCCAGCAGCCCTTGGACAGGGGACGAGCAGTACTTC.

This clonotype appeared many times. The chain is built from TRBV6-5 and TRBJ1-1, with D maybe TRBD1 (5 bases). Trimming stripped 1 base from V and 2 bases from J, with 14 bases between. The CDR3 runs to 16 residues. Germline CDR1 reads MNHEY; CDR2 reads SVGAGI. This CDR3 reads CASSYFGRGKNTEAFF. Here the CDR3 DNA reads TGTGCCAGCAGTTACTTCGGACGGGGGAAAAACACTGAAGCTTTCTTT.

This clonotype was counted once. J is TRBJ1-2 and V is TRBV2, with TRBD1 matching over 7 bases. Germline trimming cut 4 bases from V and 8 bases from J; bases unmatched to any gene: 4. The germline V gene encodes CDR1 SNHLY and CDR2 FYNNEI. CDR3 length equals 12 residues. This CDR3 is CASSGLGGGYTF. As DNA, the CDR3 is TGTGCCAGCAGTGGGCTAGGGGGCGGCTACACCTTC.

The gene calls are TRBV12-3 or TRBV12-4 and TRBJ1-1; tentatively, D is TRBD1 (5 bases). V lost 6 bases and J 1 base, leaving 15 bases between the germline ends. The CDR3 covers 15 residues. The CDR3 DNA sequence: TGTGCCAGCAGCCACTCCGGAACAGGGAACACTGAAGCTTTCTTT. Its translation: CASSHSGTGNTEAFF.

The chain links TRBV7-8 to TRBJ2-5, with TRBD1 matching over 7 bases. The V segment lost 5 bases and the J segment 4 bases; nucleotides outside the gene matches: 7. This CDR3 contains 14 residues. Germline assignment: CDR1 SGHVS and CDR2 FQNEAQ. CDR3 nucleotides: TGTGCCAGCAGCGTACGACAGGGAGTAGAGACCCAGTACTTC. Protein sequence: CASSVRQGVETQYF.

This chain links TRBV14 with TRBJ1-2; D uncertain. V was pared by 1 base and J by 4 bases, with 13 bases between. Germline V gene lookup returns CDR1 SGHDN and CDR2 FVKESK. The CDR3 totals 15 residues. The CDR3: CASSQVDGRAYGYTF. In nucleotides, the CDR3 is TGTGCCAGCAGCCAAGTCGACGGGAGGGCCTATGGCTACACCTTC.

There are a few counts of this clonotype. The CDR3 nucleotides read TGTGCCAGCAGCTTAGCCCGGGACAGCTACCAAGAGACCCAGTACTTC. Protein sequence: CASSLARDSYQETQYF. The V and J genes are TRBV5-6 and TRBJ2-5; 7 bases line up with TRBD1. Germline lookup yields CDR1 SGHDT and CDR2 YYEEEE. The CDR3 extends over 16 amino acids. The ends lost 2 bases at V and 0 bases at J; junction bases unmatched: 7.

The table lists this clonotype with a few counts. The rearrangement links TRBV12-3 or TRBV12-4 to TRBJ1-4; D gene unclear. This CDR3 has 18 residues. V gave up 3 bases and J gave up 2 bases, with 19 bases separating them. CDR3 sequence (DNA): TGTGCCAGCAGTTTCCTTCGGGGTCGTCCAGTTACTAATGAAAAACTGTTTTTT. Translation gives CASSFLRGRPVTNEKLFF.

This clonotype has a count of ten or more. V gene TRBV30 combines with J gene TRBJ1-1; D unclear. In germline, CDR1 is GTSNPN, CDR2 SVGIG (reference sequence). This CDR3 has 13 amino acids. The germline V and J ends were trimmed by 3 bases and 0 bases, with 8 bases remaining between them. The CDR3 region has the DNA TGTGCCTGGAGGCGGACCCTGAACACTGAAGCTTTCTTT. This sequence encodes CAWRRTLNTEAFF. Together with reference TRBV30 and TRBJ1-1, the CDR3 gives the full variable domain: SQTIHQWPATLVQPVGSPLSLECTVEGTSNPNLYWYRQAAGRGLQLLFYSVGIGQISSEVPQNLSASRPQDRQFILSSKKLLLSDSGFYLCAWRRTLNTEAFFGQGTRLTVV.

The chain employs TRBV14 and TRBJ2-4; 7 bases line up with TRBD1. Germline V gene data show CDR1 as SGHDN and CDR2 as FVKESK. Losses at the gene ends were 6 bases for V and 6 bases for J; bases not matched to a gene: 8. CDR3 size: 14 residues. The CDR3 loop is CASSPDRVANIQYF. CDR3 bases: TGTGCCAGCAGTCCCGACAGGGTGGCAAACATTCAGTACTTC.

This clonotype occurred a few times. The V call is TRBV7-6, the J call TRBJ2-5; 8 positions agree with TRBD1. V lost 1 base to trimming and J lost 6 bases; unmatched junction nucleotides: 4. The CDR3 consists of 14 residues. Germline V CDR1 and CDR2: SGHVS, FNYEAQ. The CDR3 spells CASSLGTGLKTQYF. CDR3 in DNA: TGTGCCAGCAGCTTAGGGACAGGGTTGAAGACCCAGTACTTC.

The V gene is TRBV11-1, the J gene TRBJ1-1; TRBD1 is a possible D gene (6 bases). The CDR3 loop spans 16 amino acids. Deletions cut 5 bases from V and 0 bases from J, with 16 bases between. Germline V gene lookup returns CDR1 SGHAT and CDR2 FQDESV (reference sequence). CDR3 residues: CASSPRTASMNTEAFF. The CDR3 bases are TGTGCCAGCAGCCCACGGACAGCGTCAATGAACACTGAAGCTTTCTTT.